This TCR beta chain was found in a study of Graves' ophthalmopathy and Graves' hyperthyroidism. RNA transcripts were the source from which TCR beta CDR3 regions were amplified. Following a first-round RT-PCR that used HTBI primers, a second-round multiplex PCR was carried out. TCRdb ran MiXCR on the multiplex PCR reads and lists one entry per CDR3 protein. The sample yields more than 550,000 distinct CDR3 sequences, roughly two fifths seen once. The source material was peripheral blood. The clonotype originates from an adult man with Graves' ophthalmopathy.

CDR3 bases: TGTGCCAGCAGTTACCGTAGCGGGGGAAGGGAGGACACCGGGGAGCTGTTTTTT. Its protein product is CASSYRSGGREDTGELFF. The V call is TRBV6-5, the J call TRBJ2-2; 9 bases agree with TRBD2. V dropped 2 bases and J dropped 3; count of bases not matched to a gene: 10. CDR1 MNHEY and CDR2 SVGAGI come from the germline V gene. This CDR3 region has 18 residues.